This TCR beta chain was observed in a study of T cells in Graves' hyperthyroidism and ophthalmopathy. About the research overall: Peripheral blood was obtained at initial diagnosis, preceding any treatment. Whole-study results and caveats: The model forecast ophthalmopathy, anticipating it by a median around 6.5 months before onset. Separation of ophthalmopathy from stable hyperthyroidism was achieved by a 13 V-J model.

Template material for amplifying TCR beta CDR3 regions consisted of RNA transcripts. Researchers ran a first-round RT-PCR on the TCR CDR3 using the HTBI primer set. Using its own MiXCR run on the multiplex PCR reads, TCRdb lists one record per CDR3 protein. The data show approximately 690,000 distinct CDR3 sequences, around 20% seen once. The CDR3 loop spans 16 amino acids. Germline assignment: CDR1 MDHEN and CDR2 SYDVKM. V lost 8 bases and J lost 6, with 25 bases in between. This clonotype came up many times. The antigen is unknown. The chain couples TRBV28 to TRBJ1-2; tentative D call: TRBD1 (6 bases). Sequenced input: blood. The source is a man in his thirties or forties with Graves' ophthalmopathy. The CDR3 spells CASGSFGGGRSNGYTF. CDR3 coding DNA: TGTGCCAGCGGAAGTTTCGGGGGGGGCAGAAGTAATGGCTACACCTTC.